This TCR beta chain appears in the sequencing data of a study of cytomegalovirus exposure and HLA in healthy donors. Whole-study results and caveats: Subsequent analysis of the approximately 110 validation repertoires found a tendency for first-cohort TCR clusters to co-occur.

This clone has only a few counts. Its antigen is as yet unknown. The junction departs from germline at one end; a sequencing error may be responsible. This CDR3 is 19 amino acids long. CDR1 and CDR2 (germline): SSHAT, FNYEAQ (reference sequence). Only in-frame clones appear in the TCRdb table, and some are missing; sequencing was by immunoSEQ multiplex PCR. Among under 200,000 clones, about nine tenths were seen once, and the ten largest hold about a tenth. The TCR was taken from a young woman in good health and CMV-seropositive. The chain combines TRBV7-7 with TRBJ2-7; D is possibly TRBD2 (6 bases). Sequencing was performed on PBMCs. The CDR3 loop is CASSLFPPGGLASSYEQYF. The DNA of the CDR3 is TGTGCTAGCAGCTTATTCCCCCCGGGCGGGCTAGCGAGTTCCTACGAGCAGTACTTC.